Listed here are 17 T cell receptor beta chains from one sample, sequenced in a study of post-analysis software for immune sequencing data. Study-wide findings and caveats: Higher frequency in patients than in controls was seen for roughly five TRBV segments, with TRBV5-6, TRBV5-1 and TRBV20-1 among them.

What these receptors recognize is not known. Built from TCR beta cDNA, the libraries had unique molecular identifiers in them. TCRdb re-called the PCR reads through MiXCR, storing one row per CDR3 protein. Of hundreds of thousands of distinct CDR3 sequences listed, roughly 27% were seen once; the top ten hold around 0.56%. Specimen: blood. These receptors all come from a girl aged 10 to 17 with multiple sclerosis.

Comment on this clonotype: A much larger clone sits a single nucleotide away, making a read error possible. CDR3 nucleotides: TGCGCCAGCAGCTTGTCGGGACTAGCCTACAATGAGCAGTACTTC. Translation: CASSLSGLAYNEQYF. The chain recombines TRBV5-1 with TRBJ2-7; 9 bases match TRBD2. Germline CDR1 is SGHRS and CDR2 is YFSETQ. The V and J ends lost 1 base and 7 bases, in that order; junction bases with no gene match: 9. This CDR3 is built from 15 residues.

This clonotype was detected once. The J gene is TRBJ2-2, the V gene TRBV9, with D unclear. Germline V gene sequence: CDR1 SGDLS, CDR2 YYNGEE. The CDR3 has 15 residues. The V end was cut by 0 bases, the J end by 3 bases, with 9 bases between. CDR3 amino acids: CASSVAQVDTGELFF. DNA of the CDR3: TGTGCCAGCAGCGTAGCCCAGGTTGACACCGGGGAGCTGTTTTTT.

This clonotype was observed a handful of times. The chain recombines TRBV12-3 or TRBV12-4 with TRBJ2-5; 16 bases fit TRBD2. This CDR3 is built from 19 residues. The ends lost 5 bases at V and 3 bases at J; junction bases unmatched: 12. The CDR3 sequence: CASSPTGLAGGQGEETQYF. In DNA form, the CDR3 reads TGTGCCAGCAGTCCCACGGGACTAGCGGGAGGGCAGGGAGAAGAGACCCAGTACTTC.

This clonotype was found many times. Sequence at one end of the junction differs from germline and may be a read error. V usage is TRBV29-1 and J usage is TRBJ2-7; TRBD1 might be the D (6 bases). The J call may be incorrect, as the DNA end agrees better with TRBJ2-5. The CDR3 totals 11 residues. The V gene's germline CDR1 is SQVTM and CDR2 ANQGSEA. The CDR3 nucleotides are TGCAGCGTTGAGGGACAAGGGACCCAGTACTTC. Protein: CSVEGQGTQYF.

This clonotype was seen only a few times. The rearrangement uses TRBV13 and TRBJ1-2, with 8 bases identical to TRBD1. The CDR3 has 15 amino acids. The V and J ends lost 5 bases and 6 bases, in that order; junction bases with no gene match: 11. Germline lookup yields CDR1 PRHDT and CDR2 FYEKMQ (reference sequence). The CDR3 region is CASSRTMTGADGYTF. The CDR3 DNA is TGTGCCAGCAGCCGCACCATGACAGGGGCGGATGGCTACACCTTC.

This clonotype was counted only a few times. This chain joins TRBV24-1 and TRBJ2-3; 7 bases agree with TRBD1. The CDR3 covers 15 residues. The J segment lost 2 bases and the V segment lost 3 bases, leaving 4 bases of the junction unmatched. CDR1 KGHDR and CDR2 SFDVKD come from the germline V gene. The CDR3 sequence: CATSDNRGPTDTQYF. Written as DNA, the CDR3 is TGTGCCACCAGTGATAACAGGGGTCCCACAGATACGCAGTATTTT.

CDR3 protein: CASSYVRDRIQPQHF. CDR3 nucleotide sequence: TGTGCCAGCAGTTATGTCAGGGATCGGATTCAGCCCCAGCATTTT. This chain joins TRBV6-2 or TRBV6-3 and TRBJ1-5; D is possibly TRBD1 (5 bases). The V end lost 3 bases, the J end lost 6 bases, and 15 bases lay between the germline ends. CDR1 MNHEY and CDR2 SVGEGT come from the germline V gene. This CDR3 contains 15 residues.

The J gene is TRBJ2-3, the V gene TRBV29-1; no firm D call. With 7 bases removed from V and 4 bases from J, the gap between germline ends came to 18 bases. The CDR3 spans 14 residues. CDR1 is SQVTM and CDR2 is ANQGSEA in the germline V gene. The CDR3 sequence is CSAQLRVGADTQYF. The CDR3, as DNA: TGCAGCGCCCAACTCCGGGTTGGGGCAGATACGCAGTATTTT.

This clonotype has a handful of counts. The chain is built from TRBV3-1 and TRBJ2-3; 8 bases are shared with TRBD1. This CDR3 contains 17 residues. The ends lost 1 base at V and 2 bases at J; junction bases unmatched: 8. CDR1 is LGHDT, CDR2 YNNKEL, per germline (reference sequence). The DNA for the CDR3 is TGTGCCAGCAGCCAAGCCCAGGGGGCTTTATCCACAGATACGCAGTATTTT. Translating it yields CASSQAQGALSTDTQYF.

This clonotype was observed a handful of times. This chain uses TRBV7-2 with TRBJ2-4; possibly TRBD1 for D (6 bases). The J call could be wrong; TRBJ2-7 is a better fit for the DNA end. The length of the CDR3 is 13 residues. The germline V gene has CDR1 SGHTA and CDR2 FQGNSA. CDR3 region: CASSSQGLDEQYF. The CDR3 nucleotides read TGTGCCAGCAGTTCCCAGGGGCTTGACGAGCAGTACTTC.

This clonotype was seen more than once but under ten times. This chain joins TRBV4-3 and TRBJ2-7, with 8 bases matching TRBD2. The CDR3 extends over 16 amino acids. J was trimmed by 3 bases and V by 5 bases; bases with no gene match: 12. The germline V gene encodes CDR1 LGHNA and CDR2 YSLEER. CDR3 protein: CASSWGGTSRIYEQYF. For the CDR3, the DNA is TGCGCCAGCAGCTGGGGGGGGACTAGTCGAATCTACGAGCAGTACTTC.

The CDR3 sequence is CASSQEGRRTEAFF. As DNA, the CDR3 is TGCGCCAGCAGCCAAGAGGGGCGGAGGACTGAAGCTTTCTTT. J is TRBJ1-1 and V is TRBV4-1, with a weak D call TRBD1 (5 bases). The CDR3 totals 14 residues. The germline V and J ends were trimmed by 0 bases and 5 bases, with 10 bases remaining between them. Germline V gene sequence: CDR1 MGHRA, CDR2 YSYEKL.

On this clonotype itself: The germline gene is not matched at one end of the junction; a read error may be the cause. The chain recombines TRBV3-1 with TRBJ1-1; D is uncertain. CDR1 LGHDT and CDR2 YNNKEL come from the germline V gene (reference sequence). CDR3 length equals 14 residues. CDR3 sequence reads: CASSQDPVNAEAFF. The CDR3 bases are TGTGCCAGCAGCCAAGATCCAGTGAACGCTGAAGCTTTCTTT.

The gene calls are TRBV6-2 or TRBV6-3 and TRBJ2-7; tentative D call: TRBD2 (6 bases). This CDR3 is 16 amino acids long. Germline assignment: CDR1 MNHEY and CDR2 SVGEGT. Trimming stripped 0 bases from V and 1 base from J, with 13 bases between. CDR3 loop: CASSYSPRDGSYEQYF. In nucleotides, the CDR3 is TGTGCCAGCAGTTACTCGCCGCGGGACGGGTCCTACGAGCAGTACTTC.

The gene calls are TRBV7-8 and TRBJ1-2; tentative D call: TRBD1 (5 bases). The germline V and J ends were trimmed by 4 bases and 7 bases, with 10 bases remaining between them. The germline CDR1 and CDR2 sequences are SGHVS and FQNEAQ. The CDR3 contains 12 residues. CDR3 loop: CASSSQGSGYTF. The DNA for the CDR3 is TGTGCCAGCAGCTCCCAGGGTTCTGGCTACACCTTC.

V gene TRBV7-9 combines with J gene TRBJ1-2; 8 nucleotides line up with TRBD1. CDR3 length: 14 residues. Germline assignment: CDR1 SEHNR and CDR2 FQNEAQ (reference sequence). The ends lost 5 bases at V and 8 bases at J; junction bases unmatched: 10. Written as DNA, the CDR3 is TGTGCCAGCAGCCCCCCGGGCAGGGGGCACGGCTACACCTTC. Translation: CASSPPGRGHGYTF.

The CDR3 protein is CASSALAGGSETQYF. The CDR3 DNA follows: TGCGCCAGCAGTGCCCTAGCGGGAGGCTCGGAGACCCAGTACTTC. This chain uses TRBV10-1 with TRBJ2-5; 11 bases are a match to TRBD2. The CDR3 runs to 15 residues. The V gene end was trimmed by 4 bases and the J gene end by 5 bases; junction bases not matched to a gene: 6. Germline CDR1 WNHNN, CDR2 SYGVQD (reference sequence).